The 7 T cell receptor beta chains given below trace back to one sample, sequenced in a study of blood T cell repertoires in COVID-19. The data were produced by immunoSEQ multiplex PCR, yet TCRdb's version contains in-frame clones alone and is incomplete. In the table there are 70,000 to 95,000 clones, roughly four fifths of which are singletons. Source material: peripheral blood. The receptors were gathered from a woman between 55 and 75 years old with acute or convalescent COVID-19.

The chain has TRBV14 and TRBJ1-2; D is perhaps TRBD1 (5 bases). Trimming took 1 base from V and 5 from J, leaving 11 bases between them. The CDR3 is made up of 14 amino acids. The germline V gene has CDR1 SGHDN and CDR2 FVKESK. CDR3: CASSQVTGSYGYTF. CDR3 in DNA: TGTGCCAGCAGCCAAGTAACAGGATCTTATGGCTACACCTTC. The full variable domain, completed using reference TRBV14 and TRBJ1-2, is EAGVTQFPSHSVIEKGQTVTLRCDPISGHDNLYWYRRVMGKEIKFLLHFVKESKQDESGMPNNRFLAERTGGTYSTLKVQPAELEDSGVYFCASSQVTGSYGYTFGSGTRLTVV.

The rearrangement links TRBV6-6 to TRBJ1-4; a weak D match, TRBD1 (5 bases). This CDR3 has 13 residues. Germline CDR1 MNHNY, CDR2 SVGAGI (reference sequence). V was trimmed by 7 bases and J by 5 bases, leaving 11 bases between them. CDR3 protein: CASNGRVNEKLFF. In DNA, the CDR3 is TGTGCCAGCAATGGCAGGGTCAATGAAAAACTGTTTTTT.

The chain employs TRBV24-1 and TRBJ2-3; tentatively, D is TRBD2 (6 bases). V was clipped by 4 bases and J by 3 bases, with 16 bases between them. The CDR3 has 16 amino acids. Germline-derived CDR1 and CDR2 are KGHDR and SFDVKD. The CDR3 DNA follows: TGTGCCACCAGTGACCGCACTAGCCCCGGGACAGATACGCAGTATTTT. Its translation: CATSDRTSPGTDTQYF.

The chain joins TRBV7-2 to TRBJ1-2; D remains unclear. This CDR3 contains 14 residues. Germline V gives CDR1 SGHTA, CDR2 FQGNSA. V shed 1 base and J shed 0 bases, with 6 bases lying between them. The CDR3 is CASSLEQSNYGYTF. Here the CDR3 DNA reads TGTGCCAGCAGCTTAGAACAGTCTAACTATGGCTACACCTTC. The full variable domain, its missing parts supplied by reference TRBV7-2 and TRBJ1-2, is GAGVSQSPSNKVTEKGKDVELRCDPISGHTALYWYRQSLGQGLEFLIYFQGNSAPDKSGLPSDRFSAERTGGSVSTLTIQRTQQEDSAVYLCASSLEQSNYGYTFGSGTRLTVV.

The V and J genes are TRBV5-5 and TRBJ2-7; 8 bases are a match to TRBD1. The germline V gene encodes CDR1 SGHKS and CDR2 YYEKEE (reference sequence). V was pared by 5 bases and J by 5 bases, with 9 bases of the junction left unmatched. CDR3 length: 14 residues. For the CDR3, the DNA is TGTGCCAGCAGGATGACAGGGGTTCGACACGAGCAGTACTTC. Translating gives CASRMTGVRHEQYF.

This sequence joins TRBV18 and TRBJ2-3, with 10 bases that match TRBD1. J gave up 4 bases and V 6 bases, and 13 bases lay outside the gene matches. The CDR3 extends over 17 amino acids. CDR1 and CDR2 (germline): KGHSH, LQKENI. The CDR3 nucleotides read TGTGCCAGCTCTCGCCTGCACCGGGACAGGGGCTCAGATACGCAGTATTTT. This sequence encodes CASSRLHRDRGSDTQYF. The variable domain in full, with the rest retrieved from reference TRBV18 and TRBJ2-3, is NAGVMQNPRHLVRRRGQEARLRCSPMKGHSHVYWYRQLPEEGLKFMVYLQKENIIDESGMPKERFSAEFPKEGPSILRIQQVVRGDSAAYFCASSRLHRDRGSDTQYFGPGTRLTVL.

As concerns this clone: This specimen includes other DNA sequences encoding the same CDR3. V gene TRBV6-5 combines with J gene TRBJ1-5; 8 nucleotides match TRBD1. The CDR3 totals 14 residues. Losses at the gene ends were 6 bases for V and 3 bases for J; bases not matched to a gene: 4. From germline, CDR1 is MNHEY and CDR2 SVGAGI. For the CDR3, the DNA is TGTGCCAGCAGCGGGACAGGAAACAATCAGCCCCAGCATTTT. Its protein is CASSGTGNNQPQHF.